A single T cell receptor beta chain is shown here with its context. Its antigen remains unknown. V was clipped by 0 bases and J by 5 bases; unmatched bases: 5. This CDR3 is 15 amino acids long. Germline lookup yields CDR1 SGHRS and CDR2 YFSETQ. This library used roughly 0.4 ug RNA and molecular barcoded adaptors spanning alpha/delta and beta/gamma chains. TCRdb reprocessed the reads via MiXCR and lists one record per CDR3 protein. Among approximately 20,000 distinct CDR3 sequences, roughly 15% were seen once, and the ten largest hold 60% to 80%. This sample is drawn from a study of read filtering for tumor transcriptome and immune sequencing. Study-level information: By R-ISS, stages I, II and III held approximately 8, 16 and 7 patients. TCR-mapped reads were about 3.5 to 10.27 million with IR-seq versus roughly 80 to 1,300 with RNA-seq.

Notes on the study in general: Correlation between methods rose after single-read clonotypes were removed.

This clonotype was obtained from a donor aged 40 or over with multiple myeloma. Sequencing input: a population of CD138-negative cells sorted from bone marrow. The chain uses TRBV5-1 and TRBJ2-5, with 9 positions matching TRBD1. CDR3 nucleotide sequence: TGCGCCAGCAGCTTGGGGACAGGGGCTGTGGAGACCCAGTACTTC. This codes for CASSLGTGAVETQYF.